The sample holds one count of the clone carrying this T cell receptor (beta chain). Its antigen is as yet unknown. CDR3 size: 16 residues. The V and J ends lost 0 bases and 2 bases, in that order; junction bases with no gene match: 3. CDR1 is MNHEY, CDR2 SVGEGT, per germline. This sample was included in a study of Ad26.COV2.S vaccination and SARS-CoV-2 variants. Measured with immunoSEQ multiplex PCR; TCRdb has only the in-frame clones, and not every one. The table shows hundreds of thousands of clones, with roughly 87% occurring only once. Regarding the study as a whole: Reportedly, spike-specific CD8+ and CD4+ T cell responses achieved substantial breadth once vaccination had taken place. Placebo recipients and vaccine recipients were similar in non-spike TCR breadth.

Treatment denoted: some 20 received Ad26.COV2.S at low or high dose, single or two shots; a few received placebo; per-sample allocation not given. Samples analyzed were those drawn on day 63 after the first vaccine or placebo injection. In the vaccine, an Ad26 vector expressed the SARS-CoV-2 spike of the Wuhan strain. The source is a person between 18 and 65 years old who received the Ad26.COV2.S COVID-19 vaccine or a placebo. The sequencing here drew on peripheral blood, taken in a trial of Ad26.COV2.S vaccine versus placebo. The rearrangement joins TRBV6-2 or TRBV6-3 to TRBJ2-5; 10 positions match TRBD2. The CDR3 sequence: CASSYSLAGDQETQYF. The CDR3, as DNA: TGTGCCAGCAGTTACTCGCTAGCGGGGGATCAAGAGACCCAGTACTTC.